Presented here are 24 T cell receptor beta chains from one specimen sequenced in a study of cytomegalovirus exposure and HLA in healthy donors. The PCR contained 60 Vbeta and 13 Jbeta primers. Some clones are missing from TCRdb's copy, which holds only in-frame ones; the method was immunoSEQ multiplex PCR. This sample has some 200,000 clones, with 12% found just once. The sample comprised PBMCs. These receptors were collected from a man between 50 and 59 years old in good health and CMV-seropositive.

This clone came up a few times. This chain uses TRBV7-2 with TRBJ2-5; 9 bases align to TRBD2. Germline trimming cut 1 base from V and 5 bases from J; bases unmatched to any gene: 5. Germline CDR1 and CDR2: SGHTA and FQGNSA. The CDR3 length is 15 residues. The CDR3 loop is CASSLVAGGRETQYF. Written as DNA, the CDR3 is TGTGCCAGCAGCTTAGTGGCGGGGGGGCGGGAGACCCAGTACTTC.

This clone came up a few times. The chain couples TRBV5-1 to TRBJ2-7; the match to TRBD2 covers 11 bases. Germline assignment: CDR1 SGHRS and CDR2 YFSETQ. V was clipped by 4 bases and J by 2 bases; unmatched bases: 8. The CDR3 contains 16 residues. In nucleotides, the CDR3 is TGCGCCAGCAGCCGCGGGACTAGCGGACCTACCTACGAGCAGTACTTC. Translating it yields CASSRGTSGPTYEQYF.

Only a few counts were recorded for this clone. The rearrangement joins TRBV5-4 to TRBJ2-2; tentative D call: TRBD2 (6 bases). This CDR3 has 13 amino acids. Germline CDR1 is SGHNT and CDR2 is YYREEE (reference sequence). V lost 9 bases, J lost 3 bases, and 12 bases lay in between. CDR3 sequence reads: CATSAPYTGELFF. The DNA of the CDR3 is TGTGCCACTAGCGCTCCTTACACCGGGGAGCTGTTTTTT.

The chain recombines TRBV7-2 with TRBJ1-1; tentative D call: TRBD1 (5 bases). Trimming stripped 5 bases from V and 10 bases from J, with 17 bases between. The CDR3 is 13 residues long. Germline V gives CDR1 SGHTA, CDR2 FQGNSA. The CDR3 reads CASSRPEGLGAFF. The CDR3 DNA sequence: TGTGCCAGCAGCCGGCCGGAGGGGCTAGGAGCTTTCTTT.

This clone was seen a few times. The J gene is TRBJ2-7, the V gene TRBV6-5; TRBD1 matches 8 bases. Germline V gene sequence: CDR1 MNHEY, CDR2 SVGAGI. This CDR3 is built from 11 residues. After removal of 6 bases from V and 12 bases from J, the junction contained 7 bases not matched to a gene. The CDR3 DNA follows: TGTGCCAGCAGAGGACAGGGCGCCTTGTACGTC. Its translation: CASRGQGALYV.

This chain links TRBV14 with TRBJ1-2; TRBD1 is a possible D gene (6 bases). The V end lost 3 bases, the J end lost 5 bases, and 10 bases lay between the germline ends. Per germline, CDR1 SGHDN and CDR2 FVKESK. This CDR3 contains 13 residues. The CDR3 sequence is CASSQDSPYGYTF. The CDR3 DNA is TGTGCCAGCAGCCAGGACAGCCCATATGGCTACACCTTC.

The table lists this clone with a few counts. This rearrangement joins TRBV28 to TRBJ1-5; TRBD1 is a possible D gene (5 bases). Germline-derived CDR1 and CDR2 are MDHEN and SYDVKM. The CDR3 has 13 residues. V lost 7 bases to trimming and J lost 0 bases, with 7 bases between them. The CDR3 sequence is CASTQGSNQPQHF. CDR3 DNA sequence: TGTGCCAGCACCCAGGGTAGCAATCAGCCCCAGCATTTT. The variable domain in full, completed from reference TRBV28 and TRBJ1-5, reads DVKVTQSSRYLVKRTGEKVFLECVQDMDHENMFWYRQDPGLGLRLIYFSYDVKMKEKGDIPEGYSVSREKKERFSLILESASTNQTSMYLCASTQGSNQPQHFGDGTRLSIL.

The rearrangement uses TRBV18 and TRBJ1-5; no definite D call. CDR1 KGHSH and CDR2 LQKENI come from the germline V gene. The CDR3 covers 14 residues. V was trimmed by 4 bases and J by 0 bases, leaving 7 bases between them. This CDR3 reads CASSHRDSNQPQHF. For the CDR3, the DNA is TGTGCCAGCTCACACAGAGATAGCAATCAGCCCCAGCATTTT.

V usage is TRBV5-1 and J usage is TRBJ1-5; weak D call: TRBD1 (5 bases). The CDR3 consists of 14 residues. The V and J ends lost 0 bases and 7 bases respectively, with 11 bases between them. CDR1 is SGHRS and CDR2 is YFSETQ in the germline V gene. The CDR3 loop reads CASSLDGASQPQHF. The CDR3 DNA reads TGCGCCAGCAGCTTGGATGGGGCTTCCCAGCCCCAGCATTTT.

This clone was counted only a few times. The CDR3 sequence is CASSGGVYTDTQYF. CDR3 bases: TGTGCCAGCAGTGGGGGGGTGTACACAGATACGCAGTATTTT. This rearrangement joins TRBV2 to TRBJ2-3; D is possibly TRBD2 (6 bases). Germline V lookup: CDR1 SNHLY, CDR2 FYNNEI. Trimming took off 4 bases at V and 2 bases at J, with 10 bases between the two ends. CDR3 size: 14 residues.

In this sample, this clone turned up a few times. The gene calls are TRBV7-6 and TRBJ1-1; TRBD1 matches at 10 bases. The germline V gene encodes CDR1 SGHVS and CDR2 FNYEAQ. V dropped 5 bases and J dropped 4; count of bases not matched to a gene: 7. This CDR3 is 15 amino acids long. CDR3 sequence: CASSLGQGGVTEAFF. CDR3 DNA sequence: TGTGCCAGCAGCCTTGGACAGGGGGGGGTCACTGAAGCTTTCTTT.

The chain links TRBV11-2 to TRBJ1-2; tentatively, D is TRBD1 (5 bases). The V end was cut by 5 bases, the J end by 2 bases, with 12 bases between. CDR3 length: 14 amino acids. From germline, CDR1 is SGHAT and CDR2 FQNNGV. CDR3 in amino acids: CASSGVGGNYGYTF. In DNA form, the CDR3 reads TGTGCCAGCAGCGGAGTGGGGGGAAACTATGGCTACACCTTC.

The chain couples TRBV27 to TRBJ1-2, with D possibly being TRBD1 (6 bases). The CDR3 extends over 13 amino acids. Per the germline V gene, CDR1 is MNHEY and CDR2 is SMNVEV (reference sequence). Trimming removed 8 bases at V and 3 bases at J, with 13 bases between. The CDR3 sequence: CASRRGRDYGYTF. The CDR3, as DNA: TGTGCCAGCCGCAGGGGCAGGGACTATGGCTACACCTTC.

This sequence joins TRBV7-8 and TRBJ1-1, with D uncertain. Germline assignment: CDR1 SGHVS and CDR2 FQNEAQ. V was cut by 0 bases and J by 0 bases, with 5 bases left in between. The CDR3 totals 14 residues. CDR3 in amino acids: CASSLATVNTEAFF. Here the CDR3 DNA reads TGTGCCAGCAGCTTAGCTACAGTGAACACTGAAGCTTTCTTT.

Here the CDR3 DNA reads TGCGCCAGCAGCCAGCACCGGGACAGGGAGCGGGGCACTGAAGCTTTCTTT. Its protein is CASSQHRDRERGTEAFF. The chain recombines TRBV5-1 with TRBJ1-1, with TRBD1 matching over 9 bases. CDR1 SGHRS and CDR2 YFSETQ come from the germline V gene. Trimming took 4 bases from V and 4 from J; bases not matched to a gene: 14. The CDR3 loop spans 17 amino acids.

This chain joins TRBV28 and TRBJ1-2, with TRBD1 identical over 9 bases. J gave up 4 bases and V 7 bases, and 10 bases lay outside the gene matches. The germline V gene has CDR1 MDHEN and CDR2 SYDVKM. This CDR3 has 15 amino acids. The CDR3 reads CASNAGTGKIYGYTF. CDR3 DNA sequence: TGTGCCAGCAACGCCGGGACAGGGAAAATCTATGGCTACACCTTC.

This chain links TRBV9 with TRBJ2-5, with 9 positions matching TRBD2. The CDR3 covers 14 residues. CDR1 and CDR2 from the germline V gene are SGDLS and YYNGEE. V lost 0 bases and J lost 5; bases outside the gene matches: 2. The DNA of the CDR3 is TGTGCCAGCAGCGTAGATGCGGGAGGGGAGACCCAGTACTTC. Amino acid sequence: CASSVDAGGETQYF.

The gene calls are TRBV10-3 and TRBJ2-2; the D gene is possibly TRBD2 (6 bases). Deletions cut 3 bases from V and 4 bases from J, with 15 bases between. From germline, CDR1 is ENHRY and CDR2 SYGVKD. The CDR3 has 16 residues. The CDR3 protein is CAISDAKTSRTGELFF. CDR3 nucleotide sequence: TGTGCCATCAGTGACGCTAAAACTAGCCGCACCGGGGAGCTGTTTTTT.

The rearrangement uses TRBV19 and TRBJ2-2; TRBD2 matches 14 bases. This CDR3 is built from 18 residues. Germline V gives CDR1 LNHDA, CDR2 SQIVND (reference sequence). The junction had 4 bases not matched to a gene; V was cut back by 4 bases and J by 0 bases. CDR3 sequence (DNA): TGTGCCAGTAGTACGAGGACTAGCGGGGGGTCGAACACCGGGGAGCTGTTTTTT. Its protein is CASSTRTSGGSNTGELFF.

This clone was counted a few times. The chain has TRBV10-3 and TRBJ2-7; 8 nucleotides match TRBD1. V shed 8 bases and J 2 bases; nucleotides not matched to a gene: 5. CDR3 length: 13 amino acids. Germline V gene lookup returns CDR1 ENHRY and CDR2 SYGVKD. The CDR3: CAIRDRRAYEQYF. As DNA, the CDR3 is TGTGCCATCCGGGACAGGCGGGCCTACGAGCAGTACTTC.

This clone was counted many times. This sequence joins TRBV6-5 and TRBJ1-2; D is ambiguous. The CDR3 is 13 amino acids. The V end was cut by 3 bases, the J end by 6 bases, with 11 bases between. Germline CDR1 is MNHEY and CDR2 is SVGAGI. This CDR3 is CASSYSADNGYTF. The CDR3 DNA is TGTGCCAGCAGTTATTCGGCGGATAATGGCTACACCTTC.

This clone showed up just a few times. J is TRBJ2-1 and V is TRBV15; tentative D call: TRBD2 (5 bases). Deletions cut 0 bases from V and 4 bases from J, with 10 bases between. Germline V lookup: CDR1 LNHNV, CDR2 YYDKDF (reference sequence). The CDR3 has 15 residues. CDR3 sequence reads: CATSREGSQYNEQFF. For the CDR3, the DNA is TGTGCCACCAGCAGAGAAGGGAGTCAGTACAATGAGCAGTTCTTC. Combining the CDR3 with reference TRBV15 and TRBJ2-1 gives the whole variable domain DAMVIQNPRYQVTQFGKPVTLSCSQTLNHNVMYWYQQKSSQAPKLLFHYYDKDFNNEADTPDNFQSRRPNTSFCFLDIRSPGLGDTAMYLCATSREGSQYNEQFFGPGTRLTVL.

This chain links TRBV5-1 with TRBJ1-2; D might be TRBD1 (6 bases). Per the germline V gene, CDR1 is SGHRS and CDR2 is YFSETQ. Trimming took 5 bases from V and 0 from J, leaving 14 bases between them. The CDR3 has 15 residues. CDR3 amino acids: CASSRQDSSNYGYTF. The CDR3 DNA reads TGCGCCAGCAGTCGACAGGATTCGTCTAACTATGGCTACACCTTC.

The rearrangement links TRBV28 to TRBJ1-6, with 8 positions matching TRBD1. The CDR3 is made up of 16 amino acids. V shed 3 bases and J 7 bases; nucleotides not matched to a gene: 8. The germline CDR1 and CDR2 sequences are MDHEN and SYDVKM. The CDR3, as DNA: TGTGCCAGCAGTTTGAGACAGGGGTTGGACAATTCACCCCTCCACTTT. Its translation is CASSLRQGLDNSPLHF.